This T cell receptor beta chain was captured in a study of T cell changes during pregnancy in multiple sclerosis. Assay: immunoSEQ multiplex PCR; the TCRdb copy retains only in-frame clones and omits some. The sample includes over 90,000 clones, over 75% seen only once; the top ten take over 0.6%. The germline V gene has CDR1 SGHRS and CDR2 YFSETQ. The V gene lost 4 bases and the J gene lost 9 bases, with 8 bases spanning the gap. This CDR3 is 11 amino acids long. The chain recombines TRBV5-1 with TRBJ2-1, with no clear D. The material was peripheral blood, obtained in the second trimester of pregnancy. This sequence originates from a female donor in good health, enrolled as a control in a pregnancy study. CDR3 sequence reads: CASSTEIEQFF. DNA for the CDR3: TGCGCCAGCAGCACTGAGATTGAGCAGTTCTTC.